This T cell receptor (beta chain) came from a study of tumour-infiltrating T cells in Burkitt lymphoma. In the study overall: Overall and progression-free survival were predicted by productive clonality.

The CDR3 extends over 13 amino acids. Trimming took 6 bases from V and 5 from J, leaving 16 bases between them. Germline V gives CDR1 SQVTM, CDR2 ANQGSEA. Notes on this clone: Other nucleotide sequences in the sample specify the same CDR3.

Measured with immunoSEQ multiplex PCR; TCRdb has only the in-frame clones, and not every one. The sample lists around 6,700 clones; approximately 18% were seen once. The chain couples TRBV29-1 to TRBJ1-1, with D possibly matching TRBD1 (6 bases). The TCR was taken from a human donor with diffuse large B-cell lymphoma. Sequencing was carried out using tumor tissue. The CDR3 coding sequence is TGCAGCGTCCTGGGCAGGGGAACAACTGAAGCTTTCTTT. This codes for CSVLGRGTTEAFF.